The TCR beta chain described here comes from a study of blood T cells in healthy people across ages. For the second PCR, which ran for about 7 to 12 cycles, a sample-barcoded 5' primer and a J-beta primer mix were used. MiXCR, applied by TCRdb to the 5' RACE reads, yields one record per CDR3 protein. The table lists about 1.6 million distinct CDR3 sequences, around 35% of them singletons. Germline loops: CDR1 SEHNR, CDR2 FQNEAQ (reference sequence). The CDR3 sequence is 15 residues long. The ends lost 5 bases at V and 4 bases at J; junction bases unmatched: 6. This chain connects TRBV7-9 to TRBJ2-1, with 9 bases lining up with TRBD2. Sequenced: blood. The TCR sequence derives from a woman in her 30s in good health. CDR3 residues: CASSRGGAVYNEQFF. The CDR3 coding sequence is TGTGCCAGCAGCCGCGGGGGGGCCGTGTACAATGAGCAGTTCTTC. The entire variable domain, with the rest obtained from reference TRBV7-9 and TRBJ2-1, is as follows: DTGVSQNPRHKITKRGQNVTFRCDPISEHNRLYWYRQTLGQGPEFLTYFQNEAQLEKSRLLSDRFSAERPKGSFSTLEIQRTEQGDSAMYLCASSRGGAVYNEQFFGPGTRLTVL.